This T cell receptor (beta chain) derives from a study of blood T cells in healthy people across ages. Remarks on this clonotype: Its cognate antigen is unknown.

Study results and limitations: Age brought a roughly linear fall in TCR beta diversity measured per million T cells. With unsorted PBMCs, a conclusive comparison of naive versus antigen-experienced cells was not possible.

The germline gives CDR1 LGHNA, CDR2 YSLEER. V was shortened by 1 base and J by 8 bases, with 12 bases between the two germline ends. The CDR3 has 14 amino acids. Through a sample-barcoded 5' primer and a J-beta primer mix, a second PCR was run for roughly 6 to 11 cycles. TCRdb processed the 5' RACE reads anew with MiXCR; each CDR3 protein has one entry. The table records 1.8 million or so distinct CDR3 sequences, 30% to 40% of them present only once. This clonotype was obtained from a human donor in good health. The sample comprised blood. V is TRBV4-3 and J is TRBJ2-1; unclear D gene. CDR3 nucleotide sequence: TGCGCCAGCAGCCAAGGTCCCCTGGGCTATGAGCAGTTCTTC. Translation: CASSQGPLGYEQFF.